Presented here are 24 T cell receptor beta chains from one specimen sequenced in a study of cytomegalovirus exposure and HLA in healthy donors. Primers included in the PCR were 60 Vbeta and 13 Jbeta primers. Libraries were prepared by immunoSEQ multiplex PCR; TCRdb keeps only in-frame clonotypes and omits some of them. The sample holds approximately 89,000 clones, approximately 65% seen once. The sample taken for sequencing was PBMCs. The source is a woman under 40 in good health and CMV-seropositive.

The chain employs TRBV5-6 and TRBJ1-1; D uncertain. V lost 5 bases and J lost 10, with 15 bases in between. The CDR3 is made up of 12 amino acids. Germline V gene lookup returns CDR1 SGHDT and CDR2 YYEEEE. The CDR3 region is CASSLGGCGAFF. The CDR3 DNA reads TGTGCCAGCAGTTTAGGAGGGTGTGGAGCTTTCTTT.

This rearrangement joins TRBV6-6 to TRBJ1-1; the D gene is possibly TRBD1 (6 bases). Germline V gives CDR1 MNHNY, CDR2 SVGAGI (reference sequence). CDR3 size: 16 residues. Deletions cut 10 bases from V and 4 bases from J, with 25 bases between. CDR3 protein: CATSSPLRGGTTEAFF. As DNA, the CDR3 is TGTGCCACGAGTAGCCCCCTCAGAGGGGGTACCACTGAAGCTTTCTTT.

Concerning this clone: At one boundary the junction diverges from the germline segment, which might be a read error. The identical CDR3 is also encoded by other nucleotide sequences in the sample. The rearrangement links TRBV19 to TRBJ1-6, with TRBD1 matching over 10 bases. Per the germline V gene, CDR1 is LNHDA and CDR2 is SQIVND (reference sequence). This CDR3 has 15 amino acids. The CDR3 sequence is CASSKRQGANSPLHF. For the CDR3, the DNA is TGTGCTAGTAGTAAACGACAGGGGGCGAATTCACCCCTCCACTTT.

The rearrangement joins TRBV6-4 to TRBJ2-7, with D possibly matching TRBD2 (6 bases). Germline V CDR1 and CDR2: MRHNA, SNTAGT. V lost 4 bases, J lost 0 bases, and 10 bases lay in between. The CDR3 contains 14 residues. CDR3 nucleotides: TGTGCCAGCAGTGTGGAGGGGAGCTCCTACGAGCAGTACTTC. Amino acid sequence: CASSVEGSSYEQYF.

This chain uses TRBV28 with TRBJ1-2; 8 bases agree with TRBD1. This CDR3 comprises 14 residues. Germline V gene lookup returns CDR1 MDHEN and CDR2 SYDVKM. The V gene end was trimmed by 5 bases and the J gene end by 4 bases; junction bases not matched to a gene: 6. CDR3 in DNA: TGTGCCAGCAGTGGGATGACAGGGGTCTATGGCTACACCTTC. Its protein product is CASSGMTGVYGYTF.

The V gene is TRBV5-1, the J gene TRBJ1-1; D possibly corresponds to TRBD1 (5 bases). This CDR3 is built from 14 residues. From germline, CDR1 is SGHRS and CDR2 YFSETQ. With 4 bases removed from V and 1 base from J, the gap between germline ends came to 11 bases. CDR3 sequence reads: CASSRQRGNTEAFF. In nucleotides, the CDR3 is TGCGCCAGCAGCAGACAGCGGGGGAACACTGAAGCTTTCTTT. Based on the CDR3 plus reference TRBV5-1 and TRBJ1-1, the full variable domain is KAGVTQTPRYLIKTRGQQVTLSCSPISGHRSVSWYQQTPGQGLQFLFEYFSETQRNKGNFPGRFSGRQFSNSRSEMNVSTLELGDSALYLCASSRQRGNTEAFFGQGTRLTVV.

This rearrangement joins TRBV5-6 to TRBJ1-2; D uncertain. The germline CDR1 and CDR2 sequences are SGHDT and YYEEEE. This CDR3 comprises 13 residues. The V end lost 1 base, the J end lost 4 bases, and 8 bases lay between the germline ends. CDR3 sequence reads: CASSLLRLYGYTF. In DNA, the CDR3 is TGTGCCAGCAGCTTGCTCCGACTCTATGGCTACACCTTC.

The J gene is TRBJ2-5, the V gene TRBV5-1, with TRBD1 matching over 10 bases. The ends lost 4 bases at V and 5 bases at J; junction bases unmatched: 8. Per germline, CDR1 SGHRS and CDR2 YFSETQ. This CDR3 is 15 amino acids long. CDR3 DNA: TGCGCCAGCAGCGGAGCGACAGGGGGCGATGAGACCCAGTACTTC. It encodes CASSGATGGDETQYF.

The CDR3 DNA follows: TGTGCCAGCAGCTCACGAACTAGCGGGGCCGTAGATACGCAGTATTTT. This translates into CASSSRTSGAVDTQYF. This chain joins TRBV11-2 and TRBJ2-3; 10 bases match TRBD2. The germline CDR1 and CDR2 sequences are SGHAT and FQNNGV. The ends lost 4 bases at V and 5 bases at J; junction bases unmatched: 9. This CDR3 spans 16 amino acids. The variable domain in full, with the rest retrieved from reference TRBV11-2 and TRBJ2-3, is EAGVAQSPRYKIIEKRQSVAFWCNPISGHATLYWYQQILGQGPKLLIQFQNNGVVDDSQLPKDRFSAERLKGVDSTLKIQPAKLEDSAVYLCASSSRTSGAVDTQYFGPGTRLTVL.

Sample share makes this clone medium-sized. The rearrangement joins TRBV2 to TRBJ2-7, with D possibly TRBD1 on 6 matching bases. V was pared by 4 bases and J by 3 bases, with 13 bases between. Germline V lookup: CDR1 SNHLY, CDR2 FYNNEI. This CDR3 spans 14 amino acids. The DNA for the CDR3 is TGTGCCAGCAGTGTACAGGGTGGAGACTACGAGCAGTACTTC. Its translation is CASSVQGGDYEQYF.

Only a few counts were recorded for this clone. CDR3 sequence reads: CASSANGETQYF. CDR3 nucleotides: TGTGCCAGCAGCGCAAACGGGGAGACCCAGTACTTC. V and J are TRBV6-5 and TRBJ2-5; D call uncertain. Trimming left V 6 bases short and J 5 bases short, with 10 bases between. Germline CDR1 is MNHEY and CDR2 is SVGAGI. The CDR3 spans 12 residues.

This chain joins TRBV7-2 and TRBJ1-6; tentative D call: TRBD1 (5 bases). The V gene's germline CDR1 is SGHTA and CDR2 FQGNSA. Trimming took 7 bases from V and 9 from J, leaving 13 bases between them. The CDR3 is made up of 13 amino acids. The DNA of the CDR3 is TGTGCCAGCAATATTAGGGGCCTTTCACCCCTCCACTTT. It translates to CASNIRGLSPLHF.

The chain joins TRBV13 to TRBJ1-2, with D possibly matching TRBD1 (5 bases). Germline V gives CDR1 PRHDT, CDR2 FYEKMQ (reference sequence). The CDR3 has 15 amino acids. Deletions cut 0 bases from V and 4 bases from J, with 12 bases between. CDR3 sequence (DNA): TGTGCCAGCAGCTTAGGCCGGGACTCCTTCTATGGCTACACCTTC. It codes for CASSLGRDSFYGYTF. Using reference TRBV13 and TRBJ1-2 for the parts outside the CDR3, the full variable domain is AAGVIQSPRHLIKEKRETATLKCYPIPRHDTVYWYQQGPGQDPQFLISFYEKMQSDKGSIPDRFSAQQFSDYHSELNMSSLELGDSALYFCASSLGRDSFYGYTFGSGTRLTVV.

The chain carries TRBV13 and TRBJ2-7; 7 bases match TRBD2. Germline V gene sequence: CDR1 PRHDT, CDR2 FYEKMQ (reference sequence). V lost 4 bases to trimming and J lost 4 bases; unmatched junction nucleotides: 16. The CDR3 spans 17 residues. As DNA, the CDR3 is TGTGCCAGCAGCTCGACGACGCTAGCGGCAAACTATTACGAGCAGTACTTC. This codes for CASSSTTLAANYYEQYF.

This clone showed up just a few times. This chain links TRBV13 with TRBJ2-7, with D hard to call. The V gene's germline CDR1 is PRHDT and CDR2 FYEKMQ (reference sequence). This CDR3 region has 13 residues. The V end lost 0 bases, the J end lost 0 bases, and 3 bases lay between the germline ends. DNA of the CDR3: TGTGCCAGCAGCTTAGGCCGCTCCTACGAGCAGTACTTC. Translation: CASSLGRSYEQYF. Looking up the rest from reference TRBV13 and TRBJ2-7 gives the full variable domain: AAGVIQSPRHLIKEKRETATLKCYPIPRHDTVYWYQQGPGQDPQFLISFYEKMQSDKGSIPDRFSAQQFSDYHSELNMSSLELGDSALYFCASSLGRSYEQYFGPGTRLTVT.

CDR3: CASSSLGTGDNEQFF. The CDR3 DNA reads TGTGCCAGCAGTTCCCTCGGGACTGGCGACAATGAGCAGTTCTTC. The rearrangement joins TRBV27 to TRBJ2-1; weak D call: TRBD2 (6 bases). Germline CDR1 and CDR2: MNHEY and SMNVEV (reference sequence). V lost 4 bases to trimming and J lost 5 bases, with 15 bases between them. CDR3 length: 15 amino acids.

The rearrangement uses TRBV5-1 and TRBJ1-1, with 8 positions matching TRBD1. This CDR3 is 14 amino acids long. Germline lookup yields CDR1 SGHRS and CDR2 YFSETQ. Losses at the gene ends were 2 bases for V and 5 bases for J; bases not matched to a gene: 5. The CDR3 region has the DNA TGCGCCAGCAGCTTCCGGACAGGGATGACTGAAGCTTTCTTT. This sequence encodes CASSFRTGMTEAFF. Using reference TRBV5-1 and TRBJ1-1 for the parts outside the CDR3, the full variable domain is KAGVTQTPRYLIKTRGQQVTLSCSPISGHRSVSWYQQTPGQGLQFLFEYFSETQRNKGNFPGRFSGRQFSNSRSEMNVSTLELGDSALYLCASSFRTGMTEAFFGQGTRLTVV.

The chain has TRBV9 and TRBJ1-2; D is ambiguous. The CDR3 sequence is 15 residues long. In germline, CDR1 is SGDLS, CDR2 YYNGEE. The V end lost 0 bases, the J end lost 3 bases, and 12 bases lay between the germline ends. CDR3 region: CASSVGMGRDYGYTF. The CDR3 DNA reads as TGTGCCAGCAGCGTAGGAATGGGGAGAGACTATGGCTACACCTTC.

This clone was counted between two and nine times. At one boundary the junction diverges from the germline segment, which might be a read error. CDR3 protein: CSSSPPSGELFF. CDR3 nucleotides: TGTTCCAGCAGCCCCCCCTCCGGGGAGCTGTTTTTT. The V gene is TRBV7-9, the J gene TRBJ2-2; D is ambiguous. This CDR3 spans 12 amino acids. Germline V gene data show CDR1 as SEHNR and CDR2 as FQNEAQ (reference sequence). Complete variable domain (other parts from reference TRBV7-9 and TRBJ2-2): DTGVSQNPRHKITKRGQNVTFRCDPISEHNRLYWYRQTLGQGPEFLTYFQNEAQLEKSRLLSDRFSAERPKGSFSTLEIQRTEQGDSAMYLCSSSPPSGELFFGEGSRLTVL.

This clone has only a few counts. The chain is built from TRBV7-2 and TRBJ2-1; D may be TRBD2 (6 bases). Germline CDR1 is SGHTA and CDR2 is FQGNSA. CDR3 length: 15 residues. Trimming stripped 5 bases from V and 0 bases from J, with 11 bases between. This CDR3 reads CASSTRESSYNEQFF. CDR3 DNA sequence: TGTGCCAGCAGCACCCGGGAGAGCTCCTACAATGAGCAGTTCTTC.

J is TRBJ2-7 and V is TRBV12-5; perhaps TRBD1 as D (6 bases). Germline V gene sequence: CDR1 LGHNT, CDR2 FRNRAP. Trimming removed 1 base from V and 0 bases from J, with 10 bases in between. CDR3 length: 15 residues. Here the CDR3 DNA reads TGTGCTAGTGGTTTGGGGGGGCCAAGCTCCTACGAGCAGTACTTC. Translated, it gives CASGLGGPSSYEQYF.

V and J are TRBV5-6 and TRBJ2-5, with 7 bases matching TRBD2. This CDR3 is 14 amino acids long. J was trimmed by 11 bases and V by 4 bases; bases with no gene match: 14. Germline CDR1 reads SGHDT; CDR2 reads YYEEEE. CDR3 sequence reads: CASSNDREAREQYF. In nucleotides, the CDR3 is TGTGCCAGCAGCAACGACAGAGAGGCGCGGGAGCAGTACTTC.

This clone was counted a few times. The chain combines TRBV19 with TRBJ1-1, with a tentative D call TRBD1 (5 bases). Germline V lookup: CDR1 LNHDA, CDR2 SQIVND (reference sequence). The CDR3 runs to 14 residues. Trimming left V 6 bases short and J 4 bases short, with 15 bases between. The CDR3 reads CASSPVGGSTEAFF. The CDR3 coding sequence is TGTGCCAGTAGCCCCGTGGGGGGGAGCACTGAAGCTTTCTTT.

The chain employs TRBV7-2 and TRBJ2-1; D remains ambiguous. Germline-derived CDR1 and CDR2 are SGHTA and FQGNSA. The CDR3 totals 12 residues. Trimming left V 1 base short and J 15 bases short, with 13 bases between. In nucleotides, the CDR3 is TGTGCCAGCAGCTTAGAGGTCGGGTCGCGGTTCTTC. This encodes CASSLEVGSRFF.